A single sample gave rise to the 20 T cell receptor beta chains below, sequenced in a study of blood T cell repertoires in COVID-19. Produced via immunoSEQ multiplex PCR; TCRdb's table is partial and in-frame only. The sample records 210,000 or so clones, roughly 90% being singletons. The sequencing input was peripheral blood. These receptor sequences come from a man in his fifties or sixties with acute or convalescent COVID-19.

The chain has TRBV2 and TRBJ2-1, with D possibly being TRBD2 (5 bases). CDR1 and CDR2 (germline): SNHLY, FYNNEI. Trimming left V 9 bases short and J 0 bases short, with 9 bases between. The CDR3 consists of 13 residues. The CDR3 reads CARGLDSYNEQFF. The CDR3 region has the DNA TGTGCCAGAGGACTGGACTCCTACAATGAGCAGTTCTTC.

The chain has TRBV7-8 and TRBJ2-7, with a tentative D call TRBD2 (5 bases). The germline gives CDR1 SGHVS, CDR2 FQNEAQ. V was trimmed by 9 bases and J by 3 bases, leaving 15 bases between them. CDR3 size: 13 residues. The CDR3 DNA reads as TGTGCCAGGGACGCCGGGGTTCACTACGAGCAGTACTTC. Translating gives CARDAGVHYEQYF.

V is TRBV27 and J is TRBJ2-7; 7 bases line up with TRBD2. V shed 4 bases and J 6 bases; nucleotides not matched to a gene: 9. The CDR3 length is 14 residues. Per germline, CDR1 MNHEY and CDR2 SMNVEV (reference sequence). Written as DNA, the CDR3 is TGTGCCAGCAGTTCGGGGGGAGGAACCGGCGAGCAGTACTTC. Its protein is CASSSGGGTGEQYF.

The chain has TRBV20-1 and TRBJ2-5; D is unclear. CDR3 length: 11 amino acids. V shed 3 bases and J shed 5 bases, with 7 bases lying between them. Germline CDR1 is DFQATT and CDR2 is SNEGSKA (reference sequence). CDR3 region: CSASQSETQYF. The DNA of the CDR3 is TGCAGTGCTAGCCAATCCGAGACCCAGTACTTC.

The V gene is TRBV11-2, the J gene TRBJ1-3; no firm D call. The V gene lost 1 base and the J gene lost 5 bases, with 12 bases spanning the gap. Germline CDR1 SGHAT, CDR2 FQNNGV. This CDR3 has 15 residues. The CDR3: CASSLANVQRNTIYF. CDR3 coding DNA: TGTGCCAGCAGCTTAGCAAATGTACAGAGAAACACCATATATTTT.

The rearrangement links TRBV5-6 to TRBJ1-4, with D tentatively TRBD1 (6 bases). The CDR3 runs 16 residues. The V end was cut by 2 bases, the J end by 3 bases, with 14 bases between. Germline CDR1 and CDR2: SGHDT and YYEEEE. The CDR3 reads CASSFWGQNPNEKLFF. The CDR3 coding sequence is TGTGCCAGCAGCTTCTGGGGGCAGAATCCTAATGAAAAACTGTTTTTT. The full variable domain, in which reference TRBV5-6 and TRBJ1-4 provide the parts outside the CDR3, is DAGVTQSPTHLIKTRGQQVTLRCSPKSGHDTVSWYQQALGQGPQFIFQYYEEEERQRGNFPDRFSGHQFPNYSSELNVNALLLGDSALYLCASSFWGQNPNEKLFFGSGTQLSVL.

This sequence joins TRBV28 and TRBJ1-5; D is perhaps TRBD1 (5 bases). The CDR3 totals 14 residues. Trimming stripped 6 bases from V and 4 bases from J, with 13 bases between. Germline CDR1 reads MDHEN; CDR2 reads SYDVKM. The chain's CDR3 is CASSRTQSNQPQHF. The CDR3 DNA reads TGTGCCAGCAGCCGGACACAAAGTAATCAGCCCCAGCATTTT.

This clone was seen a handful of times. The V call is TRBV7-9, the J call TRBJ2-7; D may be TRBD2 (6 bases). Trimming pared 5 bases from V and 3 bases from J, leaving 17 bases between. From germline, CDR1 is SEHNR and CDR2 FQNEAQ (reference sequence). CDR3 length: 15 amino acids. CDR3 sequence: CASSRPGLSFYEQYF. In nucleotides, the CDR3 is TGTGCCAGCAGCCGTCCGGGACTGTCTTTCTACGAGCAGTACTTC.

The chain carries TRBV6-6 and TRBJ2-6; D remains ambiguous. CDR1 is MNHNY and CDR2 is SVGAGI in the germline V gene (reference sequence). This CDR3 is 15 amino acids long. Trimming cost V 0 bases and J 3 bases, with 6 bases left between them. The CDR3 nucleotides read TGTGCCAGCAGTTACTCGAACTTTGGGGCCAACGTCCTGACTTTC. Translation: CASSYSNFGANVLTF.

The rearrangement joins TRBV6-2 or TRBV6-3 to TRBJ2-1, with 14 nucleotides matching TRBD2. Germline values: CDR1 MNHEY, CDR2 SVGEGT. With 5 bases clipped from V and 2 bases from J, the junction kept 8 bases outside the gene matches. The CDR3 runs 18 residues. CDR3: CASSQPTSGGGAYNEQFF. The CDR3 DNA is TGTGCCAGCAGTCAGCCGACTAGCGGGGGGGGAGCCTACAATGAGCAGTTCTTC.

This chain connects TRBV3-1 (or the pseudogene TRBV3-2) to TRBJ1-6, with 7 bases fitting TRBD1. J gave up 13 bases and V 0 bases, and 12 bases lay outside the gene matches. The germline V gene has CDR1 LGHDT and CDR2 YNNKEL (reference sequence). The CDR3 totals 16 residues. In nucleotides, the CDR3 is TGTGCCAGCAGCCAAGATCCGGACAGGACGAGAAATCCCCTCCACTTT. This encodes CASSQDPDRTRNPLHF.

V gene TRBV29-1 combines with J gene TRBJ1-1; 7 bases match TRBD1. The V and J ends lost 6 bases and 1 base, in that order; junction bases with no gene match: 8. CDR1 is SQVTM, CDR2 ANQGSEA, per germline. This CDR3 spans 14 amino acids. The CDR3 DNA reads TGCAGCGTCGAGAGACAGGGCAGGAACACTGAAGCTTTCTTT. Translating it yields CSVERQGRNTEAFF.

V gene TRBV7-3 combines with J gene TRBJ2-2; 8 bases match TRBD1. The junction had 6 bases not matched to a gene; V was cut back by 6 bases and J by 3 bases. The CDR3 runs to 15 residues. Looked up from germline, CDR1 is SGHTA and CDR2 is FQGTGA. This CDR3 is CASRPTGGHTGELFF. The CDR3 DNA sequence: TGTGCCAGCAGGCCAACAGGGGGGCACACCGGGGAGCTGTTTTTT.

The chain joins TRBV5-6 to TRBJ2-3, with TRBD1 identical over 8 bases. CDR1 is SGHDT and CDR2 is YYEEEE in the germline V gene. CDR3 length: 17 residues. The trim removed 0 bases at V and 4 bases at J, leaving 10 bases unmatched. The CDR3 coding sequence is TGTGCCAGCAGCTTGGCCCCGGGACAGGTGTTCCCAGATACGCAGTATTTT. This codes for CASSLAPGQVFPDTQYF.

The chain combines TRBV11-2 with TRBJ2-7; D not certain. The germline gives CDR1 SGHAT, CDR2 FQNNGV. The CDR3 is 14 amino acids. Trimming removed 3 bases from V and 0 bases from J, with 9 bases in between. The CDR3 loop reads CASSLIVSSYEQYF. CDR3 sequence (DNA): TGTGCCAGCAGCTTGATCGTTAGCTCCTACGAGCAGTACTTC.

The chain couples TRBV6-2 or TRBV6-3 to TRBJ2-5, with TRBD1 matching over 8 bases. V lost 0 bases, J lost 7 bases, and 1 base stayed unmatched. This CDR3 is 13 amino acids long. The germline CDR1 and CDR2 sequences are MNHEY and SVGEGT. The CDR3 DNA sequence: TGTGCCAGCAGTTACTCGACAGGGGCGACCCAGTACTTC. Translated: CASSYSTGATQYF.

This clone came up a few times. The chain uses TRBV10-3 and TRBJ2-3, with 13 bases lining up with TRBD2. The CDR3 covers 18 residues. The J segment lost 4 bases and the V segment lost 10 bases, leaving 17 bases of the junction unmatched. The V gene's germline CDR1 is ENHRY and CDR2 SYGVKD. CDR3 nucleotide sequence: TGTGCCACAGAACCCCAGGAACCACTAGCGGGAGGGGCAGATACGCAGTATTTT. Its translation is CATEPQEPLAGGADTQYF.

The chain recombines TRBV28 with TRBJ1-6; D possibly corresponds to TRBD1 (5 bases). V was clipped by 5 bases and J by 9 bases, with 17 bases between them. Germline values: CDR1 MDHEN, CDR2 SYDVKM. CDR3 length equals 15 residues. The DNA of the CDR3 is TGTGCCAGCAGTCCACATCAGGGTTCTAGTTCACCCCTCCACTTT. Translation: CASSPHQGSSSPLHF.

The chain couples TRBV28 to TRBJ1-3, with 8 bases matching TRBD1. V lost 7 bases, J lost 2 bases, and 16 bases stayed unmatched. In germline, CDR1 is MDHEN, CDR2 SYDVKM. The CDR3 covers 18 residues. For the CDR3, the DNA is TGTGCCAGCACGGCCTCCGGAGACAGGGGTTTGGCTGGAAACACCATATATTTT. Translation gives CASTASGDRGLAGNTIYF.

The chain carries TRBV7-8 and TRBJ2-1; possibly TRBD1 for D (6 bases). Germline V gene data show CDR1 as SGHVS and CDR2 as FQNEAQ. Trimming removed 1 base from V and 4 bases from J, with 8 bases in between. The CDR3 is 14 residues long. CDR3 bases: TGTGCCAGCAGCTTAGGAGACAGGTACAATGAGCAGTTCTTC. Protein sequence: CASSLGDRYNEQFF.